The 17 T cell receptor beta chains listed next were all sequenced from one sample in a study of tumor-infiltrating lymphocytes in oesophageal squamous cell carcinoma. In TCRdb, the PCR reads were re-called with MiXCR into one record per CDR3 protein. The repertoire holds roughly 20,000 distinct CDR3 sequences, with around 33% as singletons. The sample consisted of esophageal tumor tissue. The source of these receptors is a male donor with esophageal squamous cell carcinoma.

This clonotype is classed as large. The chain uses TRBV7-9 and TRBJ2-3; TRBD1 might be the D (7 bases). Per the germline V gene, CDR1 is SEHNR and CDR2 is FQNEAQ (reference sequence). This CDR3 has 15 amino acids. V dropped 4 bases and J dropped 6 bases, with 17 bases sitting between them. The CDR3 spells CASSWGDSRADTQYF. CDR3 DNA: TGTGCCAGCAGCTGGGGGGACAGCAGAGCCGATACGCAGTATTTT.

This clonotype was seen more than once but under ten times. The CDR3 does not end in the conserved phenylalanine or tryptophan, so this is likely a read error. The limits of the CDR3 on the DNA are not certain, so only TCRdb's listed CDR3 is given. The chain couples TRBV7-2 to TRBJ2-7; the D call TRBD1 from the table was never checked on the DNA. The length of the CDR3 is 16 amino acids, counting both ends. Looked up from germline, CDR1 is SGHTA and CDR2 is FQGNSA. CDR3 protein: CASSLQGAGYGYTFGS.

This clonotype has a count of ten or more. The chain combines TRBV28 with TRBJ1-4, with D uncertain. V lost 5 bases to trimming and J lost 1 base, with 8 bases between them. Looked up from germline, CDR1 is MDHEN and CDR2 is SYDVKM. The CDR3 has 14 amino acids. The CDR3 here is CASSPKKTNEKLFF. CDR3 coding DNA: TGTGCCAGCAGTCCAAAGAAAACTAATGAAAAACTGTTTTTT.

Ten or more counts support this clonotype. J is TRBJ2-5 and V is TRBV10-1, with 8 bases identical to TRBD1. The length of the CDR3 is 15 residues. Looked up from germline, CDR1 is WNHNN and CDR2 is SYGVQD (reference sequence). J lost 11 bases, V lost 3 bases, and 14 bases had no gene match. In DNA form, the CDR3 reads TGCGCCAGCAGTGACCGTGCAGGGGGCGCCAATGAGCAGTACTTC. It is translated as CASSDRAGGANEQYF.

J is TRBJ1-5 and V is TRBV5-1, with 10 positions matching TRBD1. The CDR3 spans 18 residues. Trimming cost V 0 bases and J 2 bases; bases outside gene matches: 8. Germline V gene lookup returns CDR1 SGHRS and CDR2 YFSETQ. CDR3 loop: CASSLVPGTGVGNQPQHF. The CDR3 nucleotides read TGCGCCAGCAGCTTGGTCCCCGGGACAGGGGTCGGCAATCAGCCCCAGCATTTT.

The rearrangement links TRBV28 to TRBJ2-5, with 8 positions matching TRBD1. TRBJ2-7 explains the end of the DNA better; the J call may be wrong. Germline V gene lookup returns CDR1 MDHEN and CDR2 SYDVKM. The CDR3 is 14 residues long. CDR3 DNA sequence: TGTGCCAGCAGCCCGACGGGACAGGTCTACGAGCAGTACTTC. Protein sequence: CASSPTGQVYEQYF.

This clonotype is classed as medium-sized. The genes are TRBV28 and TRBJ1-5; no definite D call. This CDR3 is 14 amino acids long. CDR1 is MDHEN and CDR2 is SYDVKM in the germline V gene. V lost 0 bases to trimming and J lost 7 bases, with 10 bases between them. The CDR3 DNA reads TGTGCCAGCAGTTTATGGATGGAGGGACAGCCCCAGCATTTT. It specifies CASSLWMEGQPQHF.

The V and J genes are TRBV6-6 and TRBJ1-1, with a possible D match to TRBD1 (6 bases). The germline gives CDR1 MNHNY, CDR2 SVGAGI (reference sequence). V lost 5 bases and J 5 bases, leaving 21 bases between the germline ends. The CDR3 runs 16 residues. This CDR3 reads CASSPPGGGLKTEAFF. Written as DNA, the CDR3 is TGTGCCAGCAGTCCACCGGGCGGGGGGCTAAAAACTGAAGCTTTCTTT.

The sample holds many counts of this clonotype. This chain uses TRBV28 with TRBJ1-1, with D maybe TRBD1 (6 bases). The V and J ends lost 6 bases and 5 bases respectively, with 16 bases between them. The CDR3 is 14 residues long. CDR1 is MDHEN, CDR2 SYDVKM, per germline. This CDR3 reads CASRPGGRGTEAFF. CDR3 sequence (DNA): TGTGCCAGCAGACCGGGGGGGAGGGGGACTGAAGCTTTCTTT.

This clonotype was recorded a few times. V and J are TRBV5-3 and TRBJ1-5; D ambiguous. TRBV5-3 is given ORF status, its function remaining uncertain. The V end lost 2 bases, the J end lost 7 bases, and 13 bases lay between the germline ends. CDR3 size: 14 residues. The CDR3 loop is CARSLSKVYQPQHF. The CDR3 coding sequence is TGTGCCAGAAGCTTATCCAAGGTATACCAGCCCCAGCATTTT.

This clonotype was recorded many times. Relative to the germline gene, one junction end is altered; a read error may explain this. The V and J genes are TRBV5-4 and TRBJ2-7, with 9 bases identical to TRBD2. Germline loops: CDR1 SGHNT, CDR2 YYREEE (reference sequence). This CDR3 contains 15 residues. The DNA for the CDR3 is TGCGCCAGCAGCTCCGGGACTAGCCCCGTCTACGAGCAGTACTTC. This codes for CASSSGTSPVYEQYF.

This clonotype was seen at least ten times. CDR3 in amino acids: CASSSRAGLSNTEAFF. CDR3 coding DNA: TGTGCCAGCAGTTCGAGGGCGGGACTCTCGAACACTGAAGCTTTCTTT. V and J are TRBV27 and TRBJ1-1; possibly TRBD1 for D (5 bases). Germline CDR1 MNHEY, CDR2 SMNVEV (reference sequence). The CDR3 runs to 16 residues. V dropped 4 bases and J dropped 1 base, with 16 bases sitting between them.

Many counts were recorded for this clonotype. J is TRBJ1-1 and V is TRBV28; 7 bases line up with TRBD1. CDR3 length: 16 residues. The V and J ends lost 5 bases and 5 bases, in that order; junction bases with no gene match: 14. The V gene's germline CDR1 is MDHEN and CDR2 SYDVKM. The CDR3 bases are TGTGCCAGCAGTATGACAGGGTTCCGGCCGGGTACTGAAGCTTTCTTT. Protein sequence: CASSMTGFRPGTEAFF.

As regards this clonotype: The final CDR3 position lacks the conserved phenylalanine or tryptophan, pointing to a likely read error. No DNA is shown, since the ends of the CDR3 on it are uncertain; the CDR3 is the one TCRdb lists. The rearrangement joins TRBV27 to TRBJ2-6; the DNA was not compared with TRBD1, the D call given in the table. The CDR3 has 17 amino acids, counting both end residues. From germline, CDR1 is MNHEY and CDR2 SMNVEV (reference sequence). The CDR3 is CASSSGTGMNSPLHFGA.

This clonotype was counted a few times. The CDR3 end shows no conserved phenylalanine or tryptophan, and so a read error is likely. Because the CDR3's place on the DNA is in doubt, the DNA is left out and the CDR3 is given as listed by TCRdb. The CDR3 sequence is CASSGKACS. The rearrangement links TRBV25-1 to TRBJ2-6. Per germline, CDR1 MGHDK and CDR2 SYGVNS. The CDR3 sequence runs 9 residues, both termini included.

Only a few counts were recorded for this clonotype. The CDR3 end shows no conserved phenylalanine or tryptophan, and so a read error is likely. No DNA is shown, since the ends of the CDR3 on it are uncertain; the CDR3 is the one TCRdb lists. The V call is TRBV7-2, the J call TRBJ2-1. Per germline, CDR1 SGHTA and CDR2 FQGNSA. Including both end residues, the CDR3 is 8 amino acids long. CDR3 amino acids: CASSFRLG.

This clonotype is categorized as medium-sized (0.01 to 0.1%). V usage is TRBV27 and J usage is TRBJ2-1, with D perhaps matching TRBD2 (6 bases). Germline lookup yields CDR1 MNHEY and CDR2 SMNVEV (reference sequence). Trimming shortened V by 2 bases and J by 4 bases, and 12 bases separated the two germline ends. CDR3 length: 15 amino acids. The CDR3 loop reads CASSLAGSAYNEQFF. The CDR3 bases are TGTGCCAGCAGTTTAGCCGGGAGTGCATACAATGAGCAGTTCTTC.